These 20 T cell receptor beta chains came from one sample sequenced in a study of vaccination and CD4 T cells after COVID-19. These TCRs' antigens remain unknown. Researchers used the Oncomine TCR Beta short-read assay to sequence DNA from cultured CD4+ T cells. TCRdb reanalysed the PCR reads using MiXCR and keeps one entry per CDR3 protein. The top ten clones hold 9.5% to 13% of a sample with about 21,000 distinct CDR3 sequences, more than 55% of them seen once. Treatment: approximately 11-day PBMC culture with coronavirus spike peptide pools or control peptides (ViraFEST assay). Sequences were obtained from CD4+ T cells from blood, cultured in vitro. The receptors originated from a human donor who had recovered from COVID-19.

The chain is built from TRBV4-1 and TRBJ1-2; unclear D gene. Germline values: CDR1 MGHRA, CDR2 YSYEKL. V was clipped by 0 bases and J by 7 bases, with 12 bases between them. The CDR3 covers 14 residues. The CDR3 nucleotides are TGCGCCAGCAGCCAAGATGGTGGTAGCCGTGGCTACACCTTC. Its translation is CASSQDGGSRGYTF.

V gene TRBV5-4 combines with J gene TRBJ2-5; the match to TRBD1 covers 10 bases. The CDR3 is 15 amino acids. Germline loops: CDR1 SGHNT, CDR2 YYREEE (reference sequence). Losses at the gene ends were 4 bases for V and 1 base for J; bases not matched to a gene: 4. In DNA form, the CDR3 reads TGTGCCAGCAGCGCAGGGACAGGGGTCCAAGAGACCCAGTACTTC. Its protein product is CASSAGTGVQETQYF.

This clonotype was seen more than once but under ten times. For the CDR3, the DNA is TGTGCCAGCAGTTACGGCAATGGCAATCAGCCCCAGCATTTT. As protein: CASSYGNGNQPQHF. The V call is TRBV6-5, the J call TRBJ1-5; D is undetermined. This CDR3 has 14 amino acids. Per germline, CDR1 MNHEY and CDR2 SVGAGI. V was trimmed by 2 bases and J by 2 bases, leaving 7 bases between them.

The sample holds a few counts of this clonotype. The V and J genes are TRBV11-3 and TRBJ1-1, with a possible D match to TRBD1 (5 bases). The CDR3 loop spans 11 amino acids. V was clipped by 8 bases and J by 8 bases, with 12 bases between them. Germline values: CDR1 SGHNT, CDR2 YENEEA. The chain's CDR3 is CASGRDYEAFF. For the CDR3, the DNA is TGTGCCAGCGGCCGGGACTACGAAGCTTTCTTT. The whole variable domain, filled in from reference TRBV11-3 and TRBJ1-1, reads EAGVVQSPRYKIIEKKQPVAFWCNPISGHNTLYWYLQNLGQGPELLIRYENEEAVDDSQLPKDRFSAERLKGVDSTLKIQPAELGDSAVYLCASGRDYEAFFGQGTRLTVV.

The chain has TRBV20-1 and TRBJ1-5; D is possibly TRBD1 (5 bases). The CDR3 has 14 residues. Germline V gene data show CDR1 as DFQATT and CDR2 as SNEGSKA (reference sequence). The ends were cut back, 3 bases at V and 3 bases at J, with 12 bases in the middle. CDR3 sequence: CSASSRVDNQPQHF. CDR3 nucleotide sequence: TGCAGTGCTAGTTCCAGGGTAGACAATCAGCCCCAGCATTTT.

CDR3 in DNA: TGTGCCAGCAGCCGCGGCGAAGGGGGCGATGAGCAGTTCTTC. As protein: CASSRGEGGDEQFF. The chain is built from TRBV7-3 and TRBJ2-1, with 7 bases lining up with TRBD1. Germline V gives CDR1 SGHTA, CDR2 FQGTGA. The CDR3 sequence is 14 residues long. Unmatched junction bases numbered 9, after V lost 5 bases and J lost 8 bases.

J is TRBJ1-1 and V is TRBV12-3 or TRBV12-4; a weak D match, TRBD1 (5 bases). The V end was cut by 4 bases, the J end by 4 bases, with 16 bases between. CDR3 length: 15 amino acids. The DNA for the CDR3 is TGTGCCAGCAGTTCGGGGCTCGGGGCCGGCACTGAAGCTTTCTTT. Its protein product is CASSSGLGAGTEAFF.

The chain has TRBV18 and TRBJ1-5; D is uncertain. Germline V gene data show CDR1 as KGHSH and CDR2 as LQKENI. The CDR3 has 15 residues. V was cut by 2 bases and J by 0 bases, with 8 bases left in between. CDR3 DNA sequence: TGTGCCAGCTCACCAGCGCAGAATAGCAATCAGCCCCAGCATTTT. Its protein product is CASSPAQNSNQPQHF.

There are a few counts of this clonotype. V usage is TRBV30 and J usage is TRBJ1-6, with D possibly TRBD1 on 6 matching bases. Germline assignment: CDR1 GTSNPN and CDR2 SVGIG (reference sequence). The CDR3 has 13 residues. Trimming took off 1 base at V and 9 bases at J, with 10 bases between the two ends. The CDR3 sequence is CAWSGRDTSPLHF. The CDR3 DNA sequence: TGTGCCTGGAGTGGCCGGGACACTTCACCCCTCCACTTT.

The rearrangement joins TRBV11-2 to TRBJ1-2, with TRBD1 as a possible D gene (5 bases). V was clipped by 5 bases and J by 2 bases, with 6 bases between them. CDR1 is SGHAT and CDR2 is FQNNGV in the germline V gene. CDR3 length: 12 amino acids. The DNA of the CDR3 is TGTGCCAGCAGCGAGGGGAACTATGGCTACACCTTC. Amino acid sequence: CASSEGNYGYTF.

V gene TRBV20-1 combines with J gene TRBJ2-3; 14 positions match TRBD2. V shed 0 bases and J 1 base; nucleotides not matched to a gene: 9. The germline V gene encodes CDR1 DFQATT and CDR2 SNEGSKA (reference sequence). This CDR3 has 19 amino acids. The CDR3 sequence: CSARDMTSGGAWGTDTQYF. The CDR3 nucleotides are TGCAGTGCTAGAGATATGACTAGCGGGGGGGCATGGGGCACAGATACGCAGTATTTT.

CDR3 DNA sequence: TGCAGTGCTAGAGATGCTAGCGGGGCCACCGGGGAGCTGTTTTTT. Amino acid sequence: CSARDASGATGELFF. The rearrangement links TRBV20-1 to TRBJ2-2; TRBD2 agrees at 9 bases. CDR3 length equals 15 residues. The trim removed 0 bases at V and 4 bases at J, leaving 3 bases unmatched. Per germline, CDR1 DFQATT and CDR2 SNEGSKA (reference sequence).

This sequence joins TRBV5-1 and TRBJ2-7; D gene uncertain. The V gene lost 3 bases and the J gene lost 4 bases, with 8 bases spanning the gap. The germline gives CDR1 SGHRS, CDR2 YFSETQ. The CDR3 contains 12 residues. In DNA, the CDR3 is TGCGCCAGCAGCTCATCAGGTTACGAGCAGTACTTC. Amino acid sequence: CASSSSGYEQYF.

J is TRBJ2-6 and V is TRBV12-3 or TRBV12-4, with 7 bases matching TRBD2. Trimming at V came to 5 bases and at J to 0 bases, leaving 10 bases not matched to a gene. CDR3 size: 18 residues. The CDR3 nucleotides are TGTGCCAGCAGTCCCTCTCATCGGGGGGACTCTGGGGCCAACGTCCTGACTTTC. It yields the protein CASSPSHRGDSGANVLTF.

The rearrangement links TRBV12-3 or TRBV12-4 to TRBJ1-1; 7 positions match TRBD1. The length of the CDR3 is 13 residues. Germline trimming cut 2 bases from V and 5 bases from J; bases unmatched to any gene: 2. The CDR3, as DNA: TGTGCCAGCAGTTTAACAGGGGTTACTGAAGCTTTCTTT. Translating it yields CASSLTGVTEAFF.

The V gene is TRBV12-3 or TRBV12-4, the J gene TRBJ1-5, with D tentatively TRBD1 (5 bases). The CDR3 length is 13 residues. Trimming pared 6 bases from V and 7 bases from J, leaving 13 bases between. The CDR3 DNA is TGTGCCAGCAGATCCCAGGGTTACCAGCCCCAGCATTTT. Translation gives CASRSQGYQPQHF.

The CDR3 DNA follows: TGTGCTAGTGGTTTGGCACCAGCTAACTATGGCTACACCTTC. This sequence encodes CASGLAPANYGYTF. The genes are TRBV12-5 and TRBJ1-2, with D hard to call. Per germline, CDR1 LGHNT and CDR2 FRNRAP. This CDR3 is 14 amino acids long. Trimming cost V 1 base and J 0 bases, with 6 bases left between them.

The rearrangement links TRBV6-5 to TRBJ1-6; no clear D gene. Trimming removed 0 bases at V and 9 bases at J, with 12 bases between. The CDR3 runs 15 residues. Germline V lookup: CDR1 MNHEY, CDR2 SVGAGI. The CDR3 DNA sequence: TGTGCCAGCAGTTACTCGAAGCGGAGTAGTTCACCCCTCCACTTT. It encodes CASSYSKRSSSPLHF.

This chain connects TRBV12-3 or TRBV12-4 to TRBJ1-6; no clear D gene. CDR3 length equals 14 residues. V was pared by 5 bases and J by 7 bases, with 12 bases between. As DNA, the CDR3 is TGTGCCAGCAGTCTGACTGCCCGCAATTCACCCCTCCACTTT. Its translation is CASSLTARNSPLHF.

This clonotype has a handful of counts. CDR3 residues: CASSLGATNYGYTF. The CDR3, as DNA: TGTGCCAGCAGTCTCGGGGCGACTAACTATGGCTACACCTTC. The chain links TRBV6-1 to TRBJ1-2; TRBD1 is a possible D gene (5 bases). Germline V CDR1 and CDR2: MNHNS, SASEGT. The CDR3 loop spans 14 amino acids. V dropped 5 bases and J dropped 0 bases, with 10 bases sitting between them.